The rows below give T cell receptor beta chains drawn from one sample of a study of control samples from healthy donors and cancer patients. Only in-frame clones appear in the TCRdb table, and some are missing; sequencing was by immunoSEQ multiplex PCR. Of 100,000 to 150,000 clones in the sample, roughly 92% are singletons; the top ten hold roughly 0.54%. The sequenced material came from PBMCs. The receptors shown here come from a man older than 75 with head and neck cancer. CDR3s include the opening cysteine and the closing phenylalanine or tryptophan. D genes are given only for firm matches. Clone size is stated in some rows and not others, as once, few, many or a class when expanded.

-,TRBJ2-3,-,TRBV5-6,CASSFGTDTQYF,TGTGCCAGCAGCTTCGGCACAGATACGCAGTATTTT
-,TRBJ2-7,-,TRBV5-1,CASSFADSNYEQYF,TGCGCCAGCAGCTTCGCTGACAGTAACTACGAGCAGTACTTC
TRBD2,TRBJ2-1,once,TRBV9,CASSVDGSGGVYNEQFF,TGTGCCAGCAGCGTAGATGGGAGCGGGGGGGTCTACAATGAGCAGTTCTTC
TRBD2,TRBJ2-7,-,TRBV7-2,CASSLEVTSGYEQYF,TGTGCCAGCAGCTTAGAAGTGACTAGCGGCTACGAGCAGTACTTC
TRBD2,TRBJ2-7,-,TRBV9,CASSAGLDHEQYF,TGTGCCAGCAGCGCCGGACTAGACCACGAGCAGTACTTC
TRBD1,TRBJ1-2,-,TRBV5-1,CASSPGTAPSNYGYTF,TGCGCCAGCAGCCCCGGGACAGCGCCCTCTAACTATGGCTACACCTTC
TRBD1,TRBJ1-6,-,TRBV5-1,CASSSRDRGSSYNSPLHF,TGCGCCAGCAGCTCCCGGGACAGGGGGAGCTCCTATAATTCACCCCTCCACTTT
-,TRBJ1-2,-,TRBV18,CASSSQGYGYTF,TGTGCCAGCTCATCACAGGGTTATGGCTACACCTTC
TRBD1,TRBJ1-2,-,TRBV27,CASSLSPVGQSYGYTF,TGTGCCAGCAGTTTATCGCCGGTGGGACAGAGTTATGGCTACACCTTC
-,TRBJ2-6,-,TRBV3-1/TRBV3-2,CASSSRRGANVLTF,TGTGCCAGCAGCTCTCGGAGAGGGGCCAACGTCCTGACTTTC
TRBD2,TRBJ2-5,-,TRBV7-2,CASSSLHAAGGETQYF,TGTGCCAGCAGCTCTCTCCACGCGGCGGGGGGAGAGACCCAGTACTTC
TRBD1,TRBJ1-3,-,TRBV20-1,CSASTPGAGGDTIYF,TGCAGTGCTAGTACGCCCGGGGCAGGGGGGGACACCATATATTTT
-,TRBJ2-5,-,TRBV7-6,CASEAARGETQYF,TGTGCCAGCGAAGCGGCGAGGGGAGAGACCCAGTACTTC
-,TRBJ1-2,-,TRBV5-1,CASSPDRPNYGYTF,TGCGCCAGCAGCCCCGACAGACCTAACTATGGCTACACCTTC
TRBD1,TRBJ1-4,-,TRBV6-6,CASSYGTAQNEKLFF,TGTGCCAGCAGTTATGGGACAGCTCAAAATGAAAAACTGTTTTTT
TRBD1,TRBJ2-2,-,TRBV6-5,CASTWTGRGELFF,TGTGCCAGCACCTGGACAGGCAGGGGGGAGCTGTTTTTT
-,TRBJ2-5,-,TRBV12-5,CASGLGLEGFGETQYF,TGTGCTAGTGGCCTGGGTCTTGAGGGCTTCGGCGAGACCCAGTACTTC
-,TRBJ1-1,-,TRBV19,CASSKQGSLSNTEAFF,TGTGCCAGTAGTAAACAGGGCTCTCTTTCGAACACTGAAGCTTTCTTT
-,TRBJ2-1,-,TRBV18,CASSPPGGISYNEQFF,TGTGCCAGCTCACCACCTGGAGGAATTTCCTACAATGAGCAGTTCTTC
-,TRBJ1-4,-,TRBV10-1,CASSFSPTNEKLFF,TGCGCCAGCTCCTTCTCCCCAACTAATGAAAAACTGTTTTTT
-,TRBJ2-5,-,TRBV7-2,CASSLYRGVQETQYF,TGTGCCAGCAGCCTCTACCGCGGGGTCCAAGAGACCCAGTACTTC
-,TRBJ2-5,few,TRBV9,CASSVAKEETQYF,TGTGCCAGCAGCGTAGCCAAGGAAGAGACCCAGTACTTC
-,TRBJ1-5,once,TRBV5-1,CASSFSGDQPQHF,TGCGCCAGCAGCTTTTCCGGGGATCAGCCCCAGCATTTT
-,TRBJ2-2,-,TRBV30,CAWSVTTLLGVTGELFF,TGTGCCTGGAGTGTAACTACCCTTTTGGGAGTGACCGGGGAGCTGTTTTTT
-,TRBJ2-1,-,TRBV5-4,CASSFRSGDYNEQFF,TGTGCCAGCAGCTTTCGTTCGGGGGACTACAATGAGCAGTTCTTC
TRBD1,TRBJ2-1,-,TRBV11-3,CASSALQGSSYNEQFF,TGTGCCAGCAGCGCGCTACAGGGGAGCTCCTACAATGAGCAGTTCTTC
TRBD1,TRBJ1-4,-,TRBV7-9,CASSLVFGTGNEKLFF,TGTGCCAGCAGCTTAGTCTTCGGGACAGGGAACGAAAAACTGTTTTTT
-,TRBJ1-2,-,TRBV7-9,CASSWSGDGYTF,TGTGCCAGCAGCTGGAGCGGAGACGGCTACACCTTC
TRBD1,TRBJ2-7,few,TRBV19,CASRTGTGEAYEQYF,TGTGCCAGTAGGACCGGGACAGGGGAGGCCTACGAGCAGTACTTC
-,TRBJ1-6,-,TRBV19,CASSINVRGGNSPLHF,TGTGCCAGTAGTATAAACGTCCGCGGGGGCAATTCACCCCTCCACTTT
TRBD1,TRBJ2-3,-,TRBV4-3,CASSRDSSSTDTQYF,TGCGCCAGCAGCCGGGACAGTTCTAGCACAGATACGCAGTATTTT
-,TRBJ1-6,-,TRBV30,CAWSNSGPLHF,TGTGCCTGGAGTAATTCTGGACCCCTCCACTTT
-,TRBJ1-1,-,TRBV11-1,CASSLELGRANTEAFF,TGTGCCAGCAGCTTAGAGTTGGGCAGGGCGAACACTGAAGCTTTCTTT
TRBD1,TRBJ1-5,-,TRBV6-5,CASTTDRGYNQPQHF,TGTGCCAGCACTACCGACAGGGGCTACAATCAGCCCCAGCATTTT
TRBD2,TRBJ2-3,-,TRBV7-2,CASSSGGAPDTQYF,TGTGCCAGCAGCTCCGGGGGGGCCCCAGATACGCAGTATTTT
-,TRBJ2-2,-,TRBV6-5,CASSHELRTGELFF,TGTGCCAGCAGTCACGAGTTGAGGACCGGGGAGCTGTTTTTT
-,TRBJ1-1,-,TRBV5-1,CASSLAGQNTEAFF,TGCGCCAGCAGCTTAGCAGGACAGAACACTGAAGCTTTCTTT
-,TRBJ2-7,-,TRBV4-3,CASSPEYYRLYTYYEQYF,TGCGCCAGCAGCCCTGAATACTATAGGCTCTACACCTACTACGAGCAGTACTTC
-,TRBJ1-1,-,TRBV10-3,CAISEVEDTEAFF,TGTGCCATCAGTGAGGTAGAGGACACTGAAGCTTTCTTT
-,TRBJ1-4,-,TRBV9,CASSVVAGNEKLFF,TGTGCCAGCAGCGTAGTAGCAGGGAATGAAAAACTGTTTTTT
TRBD2,TRBJ2-2,-,TRBV19,CASRTSGVIGELFF,TGTGCCAGTAGGACTAGCGGGGTTATCGGGGAGCTGTTTTTT
-,TRBJ1-6,-,TRBV6-6,CASVASGTRNSPLHF,TGTGCCAGCGTCGCGTCCGGGACAAGGAATTCACCCCTCCACTTT
TRBD1,TRBJ1-2,-,TRBV19,CASSSGQSYGYTF,TGTGCCAGTAGTTCGGGACAGTCTTATGGCTACACCTTC
TRBD1,TRBJ2-7,-,TRBV2,CASSDPGQVLYEQYF,TGTGCCAGCAGTGACCCTGGACAGGTGCTCTACGAGCAGTACTTC
-,TRBJ2-7,once,TRBV24-1,CATSDPRGGSYEQYF,TGTGCCACCAGTGACCCTCGTGGCGGGTCCTACGAGCAGTACTTC
-,TRBJ1-1,few,TRBV10-2,CASTETSQRTEAFF,TGCGCCAGCACCGAGACTAGTCAACGCACTGAAGCTTTCTTT
-,TRBJ1-5,once,TRBV10-2,CASSEGQNSNQPQHF,TGCGCCAGCAGTGAGGGGCAGAATAGCAATCAGCCCCAGCATTTT